This T cell receptor beta chain is from a study of OX40 agonist ivuxolimab in advanced cancers. Study details: Ivuxolimab is an agonistic anti-OX40 (CD134) antibody, and patients were treated with it. Study results and caveats: With doses of 0.1 to 3.0 mg/kg, CD4+ and CD8+ blood T cells had undergone clonal expansion by week 6.

Germline loops: CDR1 SGHDN, CDR2 FVKESK. The CDR3 is made up of 14 amino acids. V lost 4 bases and J lost 1, with 7 bases in between. For this clone: Antigen specificity is unknown.

Data came from immunoSEQ multiplex PCR; TCRdb stores just in-frame clones and leaves some out. The repertoire consists of some 50,000 clones, with about 88% occurring once and the leading ten covering approximately 1.6%. The sample consisted of CD4+ or CD8+ T cells sorted from blood, taken in a trial of the OX40 agonist ivuxolimab. This sequence originates from an adult with an advanced solid tumor such as melanoma, head and neck, liver or kidney cancer. The chain has TRBV14 and TRBJ2-2, with D hard to call. This CDR3 is CASSPLGNTGELFF. The CDR3 nucleotides are TGTGCCAGCAGCCCGCTTGGGAACACCGGGGAGCTGTTTTTT.